The 32 T cell receptor beta chains in this list originate from one sample, sequenced in a study of shared clonotypes between healthy human individuals. Repertoires were generated with immunoSEQ multiplex PCR, while TCRdb's copy carries only in-frame clones and drops some. Of 2,500,000 or so clones listed, approximately 93% are singletons. Material for sequencing was naive CD4+ T cells from PBMCs. The subset is: CD45RA+ positively selected. These TCRs come from a man aged 18 to 30 in good health. Some clones in this sample may be carry-over from other donors' samples.

In nucleotides, the CDR3 is TGTGCCAGCAGCCTAACAGAACTAGGCTACACCTTC. Translation gives CASSLTELGYTF. The V and J genes are TRBV7-2 and TRBJ1-2; D is undetermined. CDR1 is SGHTA and CDR2 is FQGNSA in the germline V gene. This CDR3 contains 12 residues. V gave up 5 bases and J gave up 8 bases, with 12 bases separating them.

The CDR3 protein is CASSLGTADEAFF. CDR3 in DNA: TGCGCCAGCAGCTTGGGGACAGCCGATGAAGCTTTCTTT. The V gene is TRBV5-1, the J gene TRBJ1-1; tentatively, D is TRBD1 (6 bases). V was clipped by 0 bases and J by 7 bases, with 10 bases between them. There are 13 residues in the CDR3. Per germline, CDR1 SGHRS and CDR2 YFSETQ.

The chain couples TRBV28 to TRBJ2-7; a possible D gene is TRBD1 (7 bases). The germline V gene encodes CDR1 MDHEN and CDR2 SYDVKM. Trimming left V 3 bases short and J 1 base short, with 13 bases between. This CDR3 is 15 amino acids long. DNA for the CDR3: TGTGCCAGCAGTTTTCAGGGGGGCAAGTCCTACGAGCAGTACTTC. Translating it yields CASSFQGGKSYEQYF. Full variable domain (remainder filled in from reference TRBV28 and TRBJ2-7): DVKVTQSSRYLVKRTGEKVFLECVQDMDHENMFWYRQDPGLGLRLIYFSYDVKMKEKGDIPEGYSVSREKKERFSLILESASTNQTSMYLCASSFQGGKSYEQYFGPGTRLTVT.

The chain carries TRBV7-2 and TRBJ2-5, with a tentative D call TRBD2 (6 bases). Looked up from germline, CDR1 is SGHTA and CDR2 is FQGNSA. The length of the CDR3 is 15 residues. V lost 1 base and J 4 bases, leaving 13 bases between the germline ends. The CDR3 reads CASSLVASEPETQYF. DNA for the CDR3: TGTGCCAGCAGCTTAGTGGCTAGCGAGCCAGAGACCCAGTACTTC.

Notes on this clone: Other DNA sequences of this sample code for an identical CDR3. The V gene is TRBV27, the J gene TRBJ1-1; D not resolved. Germline values: CDR1 MNHEY, CDR2 SMNVEV (reference sequence). This CDR3 is built from 15 residues. V was shortened by 3 bases and J by 0 bases, with 11 bases between the two germline ends. In DNA form, the CDR3 reads TGTGCCAGCAGTTTCGGTCGCGGTCTGAACACTGAAGCTTTCTTT. Its translation is CASSFGRGLNTEAFF.

This sequence joins TRBV7-6 and TRBJ2-2; possibly TRBD2 for D (7 bases). CDR3 size: 18 residues. The V and J ends lost 4 bases and 6 bases respectively, with 24 bases between them. Germline V gene data show CDR1 as SGHVS and CDR2 as FNYEAQ. CDR3 coding DNA: TGTGCCAGCAGCTGGGGGCGCCGGGGCGGGAGTATCCCCGGGGAGCTGTTTTTT. Amino acid sequence: CASSWGRRGGSIPGELFF.

V gene TRBV19 combines with J gene TRBJ2-1, with D perhaps TRBD2 (5 bases). Deletions cut 5 bases from V and 7 bases from J, with 18 bases between. CDR3 length equals 15 residues. CDR1 is LNHDA and CDR2 is SQIVND in the germline V gene (reference sequence). The CDR3 region has the DNA TGTGCCAGTAGTGGACTGAATTCCCTGCGGAATGAGCAGTTCTTC. It codes for CASSGLNSLRNEQFF.

The V gene is TRBV6-5, the J gene TRBJ1-2; the match to TRBD1 covers 8 bases. The CDR3 is 14 amino acids. Trimming took 6 bases from V and 4 from J; bases not matched to a gene: 7. CDR1 and CDR2 from the germline V gene are MNHEY and SVGAGI. The CDR3 protein is CASREGGTGYGYTF. In DNA, the CDR3 is TGTGCCAGCAGGGAAGGTGGGACAGGCTATGGCTACACCTTC.

The genes are TRBV10-3 and TRBJ2-2, with 8 nucleotides matching TRBD2. Losses at the gene ends were 2 bases for V and 1 base for J; bases not matched to a gene: 9. The CDR3 extends over 18 amino acids. Germline-derived CDR1 and CDR2 are ENHRY and SYGVKD. The CDR3 reads CAISEKVGLAGNTGELFF. As DNA, the CDR3 is TGTGCCATCAGTGAGAAGGTAGGGCTAGCGGGGAACACCGGGGAGCTGTTTTTT.

This CDR3 is CASSLGWGSSYNEQFF. CDR3 coding DNA: TGTGCCAGCAGCTTAGGTTGGGGTAGCTCCTACAATGAGCAGTTCTTC. The chain couples TRBV7-9 to TRBJ2-1; D is undetermined. V lost 1 base and J lost 0, with 10 bases in between. From germline, CDR1 is SEHNR and CDR2 FQNEAQ (reference sequence). There are 16 residues in the CDR3.

V gene TRBV9 combines with J gene TRBJ2-5; TRBD2 aligns across 7 bases. With V trimmed by 3 bases and J by 5 bases, 16 bases remained unmatched. Germline loops: CDR1 SGDLS, CDR2 YYNGEE. This CDR3 has 17 residues. The CDR3 nucleotides read TGTGCCAGCAGCGCCCCAGGACCCTCTAGGGGAGGGGAGACCCAGTACTTC. Residues: CASSAPGPSRGGETQYF.

The rearrangement joins TRBV19 to TRBJ2-1; the D gene is possibly TRBD1 (6 bases). CDR3 length: 14 residues. V was pared by 4 bases and J by 4 bases, with 11 bases between. Germline CDR1 and CDR2: LNHDA and SQIVND (reference sequence). The CDR3 spells CASSTDRGYNEQFF. CDR3 in DNA: TGTGCCAGTAGTACGGATAGGGGGTACAATGAGCAGTTCTTC.

The gene calls are TRBV27 and TRBJ1-2; possibly TRBD1 for D (6 bases). Looked up from germline, CDR1 is MNHEY and CDR2 is SMNVEV (reference sequence). V lost 3 bases and J lost 8, with 13 bases in between. There are 13 residues in the CDR3. Here the CDR3 DNA reads TGTGCCAGCAGTTTGCAGGGGCAAGGGGGCTACACCTTC. This translates into CASSLQGQGGYTF.

The V call is TRBV7-9, the J call TRBJ1-1; D is uncertain. Trimming took 5 bases from V and 0 from J, leaving 10 bases between them. The germline gives CDR1 SEHNR, CDR2 FQNEAQ (reference sequence). The CDR3 extends over 14 amino acids. CDR3 nucleotide sequence: TGTGCCAGCAGCCCCTGGGCCGTGAACACTGAAGCTTTCTTT. It yields the protein CASSPWAVNTEAFF.

This clone occurred once. Written as DNA, the CDR3 is TGTGCCAGCAGTGAGGAGCGGGTAGAGACCCAGTACTTC. As protein: CASSEERVETQYF. The chain recombines TRBV6-1 with TRBJ2-5; D perhaps matches TRBD2 (6 bases). The V end was cut by 3 bases, the J end by 4 bases, with 9 bases between. CDR1 and CDR2 from the germline V gene are MNHNS and SASEGT. The CDR3 contains 13 residues.

V usage is TRBV27 and J usage is TRBJ2-1; the match to TRBD1 covers 8 bases. This CDR3 is built from 15 residues. Unmatched junction bases numbered 7, after V lost 5 bases and J lost 4 bases. The V gene's germline CDR1 is MNHEY and CDR2 SMNVEV (reference sequence). The CDR3 reads CASSTRTGKYNEQFF. CDR3 bases: TGTGCCAGCAGTACCCGGACAGGGAAATACAATGAGCAGTTCTTC.

The rearrangement uses TRBV29-1 and TRBJ1-5; the D gene is possibly TRBD1 (6 bases). This CDR3 is built from 14 residues. Germline loops: CDR1 SQVTM, CDR2 ANQGSEA. The V gene lost 6 bases and the J gene lost 0 bases, with 12 bases spanning the gap. CDR3 nucleotide sequence: TGCAGCGTCCAAGGGGGGGATAGCAATCAGCCCCAGCATTTT. It codes for CSVQGGDSNQPQHF. The full variable domain, with the rest looked up from reference TRBV29-1 and TRBJ1-5, is SAVISQKPSRDICQRGTSLTIQCQVDSQVTMMFWYRQQPGQSLTLIATANQGSEATYESGFVIDKFPISRPNLTFSTLTVSNMSPEDSSIYLCSVQGGDSNQPQHFGDGTRLSIL.

The chain combines TRBV6-5 with TRBJ2-1, with D possibly matching TRBD1 (5 bases). The CDR3 covers 11 residues. Trimming shortened V by 8 bases and J by 7 bases, and 9 bases separated the two germline ends. The germline CDR1 and CDR2 sequences are MNHEY and SVGAGI. CDR3: CASGHLNEQFF. CDR3 nucleotides: TGTGCCAGCGGACATTTGAATGAGCAGTTCTTC.

A single count supports this clone. V gene TRBV6-6 combines with J gene TRBJ2-5; D tentatively reads TRBD1 or TRBD2 (5 bases each). The J call is uncertain, as TRBJ2-7 better fits the DNA end. The CDR3 extends over 15 amino acids. The germline V gene encodes CDR1 MNHNY and CDR2 SVGAGI (reference sequence). CDR3 nucleotides: TGTGCCAGCAGGCCAGCCCGGGACGGAGCCTACGAGCAGTACTTC. Protein: CASRPARDGAYEQYF.

V and J are TRBV7-7 and TRBJ2-2, with TRBD2 matching 15 bases. Germline loops: CDR1 SSHAT, CDR2 FNYEAQ (reference sequence). This CDR3 spans 18 amino acids. The trim removed 5 bases at V and 2 bases at J, leaving 6 bases unmatched. CDR3 sequence: CASSRGTSGRSNTGELFF. The CDR3 nucleotides read TGTGCCAGCAGCCGCGGGACTAGCGGGAGGTCCAACACCGGGGAGCTGTTTTTT.

The chain links TRBV27 to TRBJ1-1; D is possibly TRBD1 (6 bases). The CDR3 extends over 15 amino acids. Germline assignment: CDR1 MNHEY and CDR2 SMNVEV (reference sequence). With 4 bases removed from V and 3 bases from J, the gap between germline ends came to 15 bases. In DNA form, the CDR3 reads TGTGCCAGCAGTTCGGCAGGGGTAGGAGACACTGAAGCTTTCTTT. Translating it yields CASSSAGVGDTEAFF.

The chain has TRBV5-1 and TRBJ2-1, with a weak D call TRBD2 (6 bases). Per germline, CDR1 SGHRS and CDR2 YFSETQ. CDR3 length: 15 amino acids. Trimming shortened V by 4 bases and J by 2 bases, and 13 bases separated the two germline ends. CDR3 sequence (DNA): TGCGCCAGCAGCCCCTCCCTAGCGACCTACAATGAGCAGTTCTTC. Translated: CASSPSLATYNEQFF.

The rearrangement links TRBV7-9 to TRBJ1-3; D unclear. Germline loops: CDR1 SEHNR, CDR2 FQNEAQ (reference sequence). Trimming left V 5 bases short and J 0 bases short, with 11 bases between. The CDR3 is 15 residues long. DNA for the CDR3: TGTGCCAGCAGCCCCGGGTTATTCTCTGGAAACACCATATATTTT. This gives the protein CASSPGLFSGNTIYF.

The chain has TRBV23-1 and TRBJ2-3; D possibly corresponds to TRBD1 (6 bases). TRBV23-1 is given ORF status, its function remaining uncertain. V was pared by 8 bases and J by 8 bases, with 23 bases between. This CDR3 comprises 15 residues. The CDR3 region has the DNA TGCGCCAGCCCATCGACAGGTTGGTATTTCGGTACGCAGTATTTT. This encodes CASPSTGWYFGTQYF.

This clone was detected a few times. The chain combines TRBV6-1 with TRBJ1-1; D is undetermined. The germline V gene encodes CDR1 MNHNS and CDR2 SASEGT. The CDR3 is 11 amino acids. V was pared by 7 bases and J by 8 bases, with 11 bases between. For the CDR3, the DNA is TGTGCCAGCAATTCGGTCCGGGAAGCTTTCTTT. Protein: CASNSVREAFF.

The chain is built from TRBV9 and TRBJ1-5; D call uncertain. This CDR3 spans 14 amino acids. V gave up 3 bases and J gave up 3 bases, with 10 bases separating them. CDR1 SGDLS and CDR2 YYNGEE come from the germline V gene. DNA of the CDR3: TGTGCCAGCAGCGCTCAGTCTTTCAATCAGCCCCAGCATTTT. This codes for CASSAQSFNQPQHF.

The J gene is TRBJ2-1, the V gene TRBV10-3; D gene ambiguous. The ends were cut back, 0 bases at V and 9 bases at J, with 12 bases in the middle. Germline lookup yields CDR1 ENHRY and CDR2 SYGVKD. CDR3 size: 14 residues. The CDR3 is CAISESGKTSEQFF. CDR3 coding DNA: TGTGCCATCAGTGAGTCGGGAAAAACAAGTGAGCAGTTCTTC.

The V call is TRBV21-1, the J call TRBJ2-2. TRBV21-1 counts as a pseudogene. This CDR3 has 16 amino acids. The CDR3 sequence: CASPTKYRGNTGELFF. The CDR3, as DNA: TGTGCCAGCCCAACCAAGTACAGAGGGAACACCGGGGAGCTGTTTTTT.

The chain links TRBV28 to TRBJ1-1; D gene unclear. CDR3 size: 12 residues. Germline-derived CDR1 and CDR2 are MDHEN and SYDVKM. Trimming took off 7 bases at V and 8 bases at J, with 14 bases between the two ends. In DNA form, the CDR3 reads TGTGCCAGCAATAACCCCGGTAGGGAAGCTTTCTTT. Its protein is CASNNPGREAFF.

J is TRBJ1-4 and V is TRBV23-1; possible D gene TRBD1, 6 bases. TRBV23-1 is filed as an ORF, its function uncertain. V dropped 4 bases and J dropped 4 bases, with 25 bases sitting between them. This CDR3 region has 19 residues. The CDR3 region is CASSPSVQGPPLNNEKLFF. In DNA, the CDR3 is TGCGCCAGCAGTCCGTCCGTGCAGGGGCCCCCCCTGAATAATGAAAAACTGTTTTTT.

The J gene is TRBJ1-4, the V gene TRBV30; no definite D call. The CDR3 runs 17 residues. V was pared by 1 base and J by 0 bases, with 15 bases between. The germline V gene has CDR1 GTSNPN and CDR2 SVGIG (reference sequence). The CDR3 bases are TGTGCCTGGAGTGGACACAGAATAACTGCAACTAATGAAAAACTGTTTTTT. Its translation is CAWSGHRITATNEKLFF.

The chain is built from TRBV28 and TRBJ1-5; the match to TRBD1 covers 7 bases. CDR3 length: 17 residues. V lost 4 bases to trimming and J lost 3 bases; unmatched junction nucleotides: 12. The germline V gene has CDR1 MDHEN and CDR2 SYDVKM. In DNA form, the CDR3 reads TGTGCCAGCAGTTCGCTCACCTCGACAGGGAACAATCAGCCCCAGCATTTT. Its protein product is CASSSLTSTGNNQPQHF.